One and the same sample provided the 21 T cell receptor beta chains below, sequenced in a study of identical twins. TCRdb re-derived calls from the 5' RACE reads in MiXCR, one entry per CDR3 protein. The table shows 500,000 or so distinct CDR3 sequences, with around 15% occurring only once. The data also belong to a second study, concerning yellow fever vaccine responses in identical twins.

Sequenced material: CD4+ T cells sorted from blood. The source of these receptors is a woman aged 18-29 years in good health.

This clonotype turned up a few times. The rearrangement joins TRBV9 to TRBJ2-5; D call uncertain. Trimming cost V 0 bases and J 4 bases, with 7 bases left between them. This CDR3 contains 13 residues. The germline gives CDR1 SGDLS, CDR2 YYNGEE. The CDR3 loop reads CASSVVGIETQYF. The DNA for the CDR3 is TGTGCCAGCAGCGTAGTGGGCATAGAGACCCAGTACTTC.

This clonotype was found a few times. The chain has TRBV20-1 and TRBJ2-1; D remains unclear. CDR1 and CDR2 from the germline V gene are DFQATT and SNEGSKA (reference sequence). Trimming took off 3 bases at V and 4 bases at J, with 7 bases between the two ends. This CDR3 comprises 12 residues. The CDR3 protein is CSASPNYNEQFF. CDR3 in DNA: TGCAGTGCTAGCCCAAATTACAATGAGCAGTTCTTC.

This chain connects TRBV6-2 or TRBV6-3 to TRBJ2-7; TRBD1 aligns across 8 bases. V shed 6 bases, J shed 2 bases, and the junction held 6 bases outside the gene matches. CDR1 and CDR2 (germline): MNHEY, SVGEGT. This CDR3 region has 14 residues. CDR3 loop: CASSRDRTPYEQYF. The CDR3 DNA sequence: TGTGCCAGCAGCCGGGACAGGACCCCCTACGAGCAGTACTTC.

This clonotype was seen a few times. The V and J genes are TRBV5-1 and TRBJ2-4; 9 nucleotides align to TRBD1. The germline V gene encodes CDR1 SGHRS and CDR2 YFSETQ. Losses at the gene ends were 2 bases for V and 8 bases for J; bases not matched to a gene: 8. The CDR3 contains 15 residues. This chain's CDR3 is CASSFTRTGADIQYF. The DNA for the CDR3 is TGCGCCAGCAGCTTCACCCGGACAGGGGCAGACATTCAGTACTTC.

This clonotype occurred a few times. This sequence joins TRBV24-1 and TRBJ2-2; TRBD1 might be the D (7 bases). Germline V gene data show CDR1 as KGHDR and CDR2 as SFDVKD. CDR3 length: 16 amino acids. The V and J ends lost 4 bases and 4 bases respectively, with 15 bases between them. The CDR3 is CATSDPDRRGTGELFF. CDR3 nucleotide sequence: TGTGCCACCAGTGACCCGGACAGGCGGGGCACCGGGGAGCTGTTTTTT.

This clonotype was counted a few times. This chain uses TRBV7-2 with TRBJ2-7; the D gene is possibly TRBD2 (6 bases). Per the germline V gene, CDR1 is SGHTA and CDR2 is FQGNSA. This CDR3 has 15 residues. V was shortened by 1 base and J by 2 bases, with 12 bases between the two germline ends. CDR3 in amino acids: CASSLEAGIAYEQYF. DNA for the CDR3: TGTGCCAGCAGCTTAGAGGCGGGAATTGCCTACGAGCAGTACTTC.

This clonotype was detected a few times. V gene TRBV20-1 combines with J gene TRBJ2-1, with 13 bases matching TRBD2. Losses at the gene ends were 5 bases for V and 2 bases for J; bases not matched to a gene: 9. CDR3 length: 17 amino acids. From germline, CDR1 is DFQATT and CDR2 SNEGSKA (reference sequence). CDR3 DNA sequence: TGCAGTGCTTCCGGGACTAGCGGGGTACTCCCCTACAATGAGCAGTTCTTC. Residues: CSASGTSGVLPYNEQFF.

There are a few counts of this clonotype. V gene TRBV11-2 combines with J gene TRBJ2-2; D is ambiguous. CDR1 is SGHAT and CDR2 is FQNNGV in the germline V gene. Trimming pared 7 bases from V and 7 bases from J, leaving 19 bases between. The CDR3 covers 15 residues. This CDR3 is CASTRNSLWGGELFF. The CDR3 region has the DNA TGTGCCAGCACCCGAAACTCCCTTTGGGGCGGGGAGCTGTTTTTT.

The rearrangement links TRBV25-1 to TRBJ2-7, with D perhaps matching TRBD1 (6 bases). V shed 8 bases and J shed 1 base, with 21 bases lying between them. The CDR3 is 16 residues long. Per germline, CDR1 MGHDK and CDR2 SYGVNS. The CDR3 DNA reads TGTGCCAGCCCCTTTTGGGACACCTCATCATCCTACGAGCAGTACTTC. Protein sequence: CASPFWDTSSSYEQYF.

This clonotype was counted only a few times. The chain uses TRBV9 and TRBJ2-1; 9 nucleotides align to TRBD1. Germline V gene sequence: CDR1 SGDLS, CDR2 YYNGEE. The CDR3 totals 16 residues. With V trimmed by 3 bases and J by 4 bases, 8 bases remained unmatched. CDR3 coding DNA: TGTGCCAGCAGCGCCACAGGGGGCGACTTTTACAATGAGCAGTTCTTC. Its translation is CASSATGGDFYNEQFF.

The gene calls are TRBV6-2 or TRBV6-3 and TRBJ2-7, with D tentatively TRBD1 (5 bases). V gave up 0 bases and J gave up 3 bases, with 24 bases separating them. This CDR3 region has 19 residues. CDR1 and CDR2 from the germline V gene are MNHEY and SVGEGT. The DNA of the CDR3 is TGTGCCAGCAGTTACTCGCGCCAGGGATCGTCGACGTATTACTACGAGCAGTACTTC. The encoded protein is CASSYSRQGSSTYYYEQYF.

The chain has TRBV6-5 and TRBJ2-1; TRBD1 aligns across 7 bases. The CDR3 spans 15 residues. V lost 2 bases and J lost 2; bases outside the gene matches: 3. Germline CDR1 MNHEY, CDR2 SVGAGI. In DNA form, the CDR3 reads TGTGCCAGCAGTTACGGACAGGCGACCTACAATGAGCAGTTCTTC. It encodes CASSYGQATYNEQFF.

CDR3 sequence (DNA): TGTGCCAGCTGCTACACCGGGACAGCGCAAGAGACCCAGTACTTC. Amino acids: CASCYTGTAQETQYF. V and J are TRBV28 and TRBJ2-5; 7 bases are shared with TRBD1. The CDR3 has 15 residues. Trimming took 8 bases from V and 2 from J; bases not matched to a gene: 11. Germline V gene data show CDR1 as MDHEN and CDR2 as SYDVKM.

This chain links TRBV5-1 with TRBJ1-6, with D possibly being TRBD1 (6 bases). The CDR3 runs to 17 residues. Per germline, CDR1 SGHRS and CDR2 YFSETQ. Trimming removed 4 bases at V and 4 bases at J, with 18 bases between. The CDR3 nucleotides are TGCGCCAGCAGCCGGGACATCGGAAGGGGGTATAATTCACCCCTCCACTTT. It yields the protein CASSRDIGRGYNSPLHF.

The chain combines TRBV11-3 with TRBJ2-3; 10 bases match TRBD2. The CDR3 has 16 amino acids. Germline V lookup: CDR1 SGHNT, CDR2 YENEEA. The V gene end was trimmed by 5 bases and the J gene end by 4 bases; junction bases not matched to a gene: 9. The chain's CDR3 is CASSRASGGAADTQYF. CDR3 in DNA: TGTGCCAGCAGCCGAGCGAGCGGGGGGGCCGCAGATACGCAGTATTTT.

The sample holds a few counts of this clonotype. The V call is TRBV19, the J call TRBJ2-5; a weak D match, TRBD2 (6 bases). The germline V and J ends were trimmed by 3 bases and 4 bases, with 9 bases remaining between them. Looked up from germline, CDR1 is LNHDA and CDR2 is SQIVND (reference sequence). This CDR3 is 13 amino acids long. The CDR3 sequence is CASSIGGSETQYF. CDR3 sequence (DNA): TGTGCCAGTAGTATCGGGGGTTCAGAGACCCAGTACTTC.

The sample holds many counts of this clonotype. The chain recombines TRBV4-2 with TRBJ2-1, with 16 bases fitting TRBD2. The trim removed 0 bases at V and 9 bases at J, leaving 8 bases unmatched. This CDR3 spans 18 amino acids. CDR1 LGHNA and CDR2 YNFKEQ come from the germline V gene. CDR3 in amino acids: CASSQDGTSGGVTLEQFF. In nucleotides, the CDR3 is TGTGCCAGCAGCCAAGACGGGACTAGCGGGGGGGTTACCCTTGAGCAGTTCTTC.

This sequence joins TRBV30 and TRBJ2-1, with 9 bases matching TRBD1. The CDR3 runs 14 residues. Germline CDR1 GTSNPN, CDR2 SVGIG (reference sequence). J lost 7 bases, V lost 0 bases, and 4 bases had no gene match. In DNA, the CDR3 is TGTGCCTGGAGTGTACAGGACAGGGGAAATGAGCAGTTCTTC. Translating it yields CAWSVQDRGNEQFF.

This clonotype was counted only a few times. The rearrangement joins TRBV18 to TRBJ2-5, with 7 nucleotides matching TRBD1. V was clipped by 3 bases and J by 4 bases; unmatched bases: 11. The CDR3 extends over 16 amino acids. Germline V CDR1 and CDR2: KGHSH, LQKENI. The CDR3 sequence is CASSPLAEGGRETQYF. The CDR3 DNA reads TGTGCCAGCTCACCCCTCGCGGAAGGGGGCCGAGAGACCCAGTACTTC.

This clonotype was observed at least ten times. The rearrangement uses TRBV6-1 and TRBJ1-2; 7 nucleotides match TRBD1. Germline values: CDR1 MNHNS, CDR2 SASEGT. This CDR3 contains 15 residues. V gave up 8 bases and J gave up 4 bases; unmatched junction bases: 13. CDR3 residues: CASWVGTAIPYGYTF. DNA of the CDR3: TGTGCCAGCTGGGTAGGGACAGCAATCCCCTATGGCTACACCTTC.

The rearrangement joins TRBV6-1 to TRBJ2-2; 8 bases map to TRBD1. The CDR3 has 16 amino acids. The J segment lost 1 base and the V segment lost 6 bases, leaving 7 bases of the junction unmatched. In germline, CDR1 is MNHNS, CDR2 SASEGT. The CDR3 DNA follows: TGTGCCAGCAGGCCCACCGGGACAGGGAACACCGGGGAGCTGTTTTTT. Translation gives CASRPTGTGNTGELFF.